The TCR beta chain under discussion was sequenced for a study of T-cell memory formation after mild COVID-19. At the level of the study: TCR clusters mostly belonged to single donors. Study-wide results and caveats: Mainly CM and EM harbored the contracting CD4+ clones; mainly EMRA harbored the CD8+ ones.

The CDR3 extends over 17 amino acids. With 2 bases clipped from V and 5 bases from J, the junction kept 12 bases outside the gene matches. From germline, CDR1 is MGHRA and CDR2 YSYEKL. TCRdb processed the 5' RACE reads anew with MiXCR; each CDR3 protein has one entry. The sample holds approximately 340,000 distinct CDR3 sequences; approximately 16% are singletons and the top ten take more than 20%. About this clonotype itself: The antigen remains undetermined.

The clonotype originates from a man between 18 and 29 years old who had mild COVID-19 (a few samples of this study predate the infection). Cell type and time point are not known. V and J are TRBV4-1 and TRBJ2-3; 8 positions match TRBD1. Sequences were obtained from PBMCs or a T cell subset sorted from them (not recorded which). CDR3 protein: CASSQRGPGGAEDTQYF. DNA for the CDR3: TGCGCCAGCAGCCAACGGGGTCCAGGGGGCGCGGAAGATACGCAGTATTTT.